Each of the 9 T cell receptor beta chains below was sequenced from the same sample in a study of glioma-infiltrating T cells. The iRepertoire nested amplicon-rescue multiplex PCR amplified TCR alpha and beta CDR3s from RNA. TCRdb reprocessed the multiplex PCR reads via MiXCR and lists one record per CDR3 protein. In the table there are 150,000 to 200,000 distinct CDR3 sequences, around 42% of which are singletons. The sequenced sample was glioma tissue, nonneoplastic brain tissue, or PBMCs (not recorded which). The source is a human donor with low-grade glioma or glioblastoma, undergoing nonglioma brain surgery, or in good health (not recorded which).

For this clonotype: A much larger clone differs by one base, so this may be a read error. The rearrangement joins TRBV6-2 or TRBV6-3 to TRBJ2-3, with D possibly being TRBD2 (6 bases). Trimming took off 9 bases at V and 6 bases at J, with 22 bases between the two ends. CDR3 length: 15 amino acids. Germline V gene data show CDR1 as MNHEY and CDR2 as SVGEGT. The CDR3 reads CARSLRTTGLDTQYF. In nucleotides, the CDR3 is TGTGCCAGAAGCCTTCGGACTACCGGCCTCGATACGCAGTATTTT.

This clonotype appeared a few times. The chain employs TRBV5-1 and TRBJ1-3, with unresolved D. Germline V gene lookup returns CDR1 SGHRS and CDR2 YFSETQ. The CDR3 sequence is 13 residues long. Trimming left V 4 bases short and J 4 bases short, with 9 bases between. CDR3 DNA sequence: TGCGCCAGCAGCCATCCCAGCGGAAACACCATATATTTT. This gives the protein CASSHPSGNTIYF.

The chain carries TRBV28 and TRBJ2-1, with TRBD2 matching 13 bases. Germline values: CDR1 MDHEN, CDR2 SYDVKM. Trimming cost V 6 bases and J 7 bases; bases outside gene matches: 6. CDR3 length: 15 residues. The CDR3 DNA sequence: TGTGCCAGCAGCACGACTAGCGGGAGGAGGAATGAGCAGTTCTTC. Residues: CASSTTSGRRNEQFF.

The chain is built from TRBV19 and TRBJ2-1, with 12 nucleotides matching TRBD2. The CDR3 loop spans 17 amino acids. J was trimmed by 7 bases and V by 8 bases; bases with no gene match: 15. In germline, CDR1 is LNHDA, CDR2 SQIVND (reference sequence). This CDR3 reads CASSALAGGSVGNEQFF. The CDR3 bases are TGTGCCAGTTCTGCTCTAGCGGGAGGGTCGGTCGGGAATGAGCAGTTCTTC.

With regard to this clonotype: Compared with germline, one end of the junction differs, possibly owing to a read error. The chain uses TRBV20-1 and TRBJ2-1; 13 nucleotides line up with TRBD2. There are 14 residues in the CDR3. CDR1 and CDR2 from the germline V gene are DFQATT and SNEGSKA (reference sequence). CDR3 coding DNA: TGCATTACACCGGGGACTAGCGGGATTGATGATCAGTTCTTC. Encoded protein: CITPGTSGIDDQFF.

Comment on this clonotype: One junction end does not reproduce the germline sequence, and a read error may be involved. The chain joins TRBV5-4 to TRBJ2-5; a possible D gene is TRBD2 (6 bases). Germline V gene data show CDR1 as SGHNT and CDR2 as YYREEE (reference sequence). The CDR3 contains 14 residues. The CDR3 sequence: CASNLGGGKETQYF. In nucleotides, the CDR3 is TGTGCCAGCAACTTGGGTGGCGGGAAAGAGACCCAGTACTTC.

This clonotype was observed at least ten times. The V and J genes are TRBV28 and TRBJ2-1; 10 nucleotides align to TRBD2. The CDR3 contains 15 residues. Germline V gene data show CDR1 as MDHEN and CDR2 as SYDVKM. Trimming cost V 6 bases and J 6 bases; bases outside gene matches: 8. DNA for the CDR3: TGTGCCAGCAGGCCCGGGACTAGCGCCCCCAATGAGCAGTTCTTC. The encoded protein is CASRPGTSAPNEQFF. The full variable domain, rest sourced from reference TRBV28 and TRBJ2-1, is DVKVTQSSRYLVKRTGEKVFLECVQDMDHENMFWYRQDPGLGLRLIYFSYDVKMKEKGDIPEGYSVSREKKERFSLILESASTNQTSMYLCASRPGTSAPNEQFFGPGTRLTVL.

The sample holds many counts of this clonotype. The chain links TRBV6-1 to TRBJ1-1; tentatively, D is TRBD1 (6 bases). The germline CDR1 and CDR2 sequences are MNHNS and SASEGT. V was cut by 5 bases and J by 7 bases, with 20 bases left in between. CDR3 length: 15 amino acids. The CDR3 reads CASSSESPGQGEAFF. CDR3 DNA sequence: TGTGCCAGCAGTTCCGAAAGCCCGGGACAAGGTGAAGCTTTCTTT.

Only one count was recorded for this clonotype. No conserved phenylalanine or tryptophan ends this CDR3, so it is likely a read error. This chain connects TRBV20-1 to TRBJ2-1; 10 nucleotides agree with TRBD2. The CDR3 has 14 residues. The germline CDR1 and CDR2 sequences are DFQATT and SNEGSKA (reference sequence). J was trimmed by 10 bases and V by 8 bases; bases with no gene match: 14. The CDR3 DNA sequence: TGCAGTACTAACCTAGCGGGAGCCTCCCTAGAGCAGTTCCTC. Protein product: CSTNLAGASLEQFL.